The 19 T cell receptor beta chains below all came from one sample that was sequenced in a study of spatial heterogeneity in lung cancer. As for time point: sample taken at primary tumor resection. TCRdb re-called the 5' RACE reads with MiXCR, one entry per CDR3 protein. The table has 12,000 to 15,000 distinct CDR3 sequences, about 4.8% seen once. These TCRs are of unknown antigen specificity. Study-level findings and limits: Tumor mutation counts were tracked by expanded intratumoral alpha and beta TCR counts.

The material was lung tumor tissue, obtained at surgery. Receptors were obtained from a female donor with early-stage non-small cell lung cancer.

This clonotype has ten or more counts. Because the library targeted alpha chains, this beta chain is an off-target read whose size means little. This rearrangement joins TRBV9 to TRBJ1-1; 10 nucleotides align to TRBD1. CDR1 and CDR2 (germline): SGDLS, YYNGEE. CDR3 size: 16 residues. The V and J ends lost 5 bases and 3 bases, in that order; junction bases with no gene match: 10. This CDR3 is CASREPPGTGDTEAFF. The CDR3 region has the DNA TGTGCCAGCAGAGAGCCACCCGGGACAGGGGACACTGAAGCTTTCTTT. Combining the CDR3 with reference TRBV9 and TRBJ1-1 gives the whole variable domain DSGVTQTPKHLITATGQRVTLRCSPRSGDLSVYWYQQSLDQGLQFLIQYYNGEERAKGNILERFSAQQFPDLHSELNLSSLELGDSALYFCASREPPGTGDTEAFFGQGTRLTVV.

This clonotype was seen at least ten times. This beta chain slipped into a library made for alpha chains as a stray read, so its size is not meaningful. The V gene is TRBV20-1, the J gene TRBJ1-2; D is unclear. The germline CDR1 and CDR2 sequences are DFQATT and SNEGSKA (reference sequence). CDR3 size: 12 residues. The V end was cut by 3 bases, the J end by 2 bases, with 7 bases between. CDR3 in DNA: TGCAGTGCTAGTGGCCGCAACTATGGCTACACCTTC. It yields the protein CSASGRNYGYTF.

This clonotype was counted between two and nine times. This beta chain is off target for a library built for alpha chains, so its abundance means little. The rearrangement links TRBV10-3 to TRBJ2-5; D tentatively fits TRBD1 or TRBD2 (5 bases each). CDR1 is ENHRY and CDR2 is SYGVKD in the germline V gene. With 10 bases removed from V and 2 bases from J, the gap between germline ends came to 11 bases. The CDR3 extends over 12 amino acids. The CDR3 region has the DNA TGTGCCACAGGGACGGCGCAAGAGACCCAGTACTTC. Its protein is CATGTAQETQYF.

This clonotype was picked up many times. This beta chain lies outside the target of a library built for alpha chains; its clone size means little. The gene calls are TRBV7-2 and TRBJ2-2, with D possibly TRBD2 on 6 matching bases. V lost 6 bases, J lost 8 bases, and 19 bases lay in between. Germline CDR1 SGHTA, CDR2 FQGNSA. The CDR3 has 15 residues. Here the CDR3 DNA reads TGTGCCAGCAGTACATCGATAGCGGCCAGAGGGGAGCTGTTTTTT. Protein product: CASSTSIAARGELFF.

This clonotype was observed many times. Since the library was made to target alpha chains, this beta chain is a stray read and its abundance is not meaningful. This sequence joins TRBV4-3 and TRBJ2-3; 10 bases map to TRBD2. The CDR3 totals 16 residues. The germline V gene encodes CDR1 LGHNA and CDR2 YSLEER. Trimming cost V 0 bases and J 6 bases; bases outside gene matches: 6. CDR3 region: CASSQEAGGGLDTQYF. The CDR3 coding sequence is TGCGCCAGCAGCCAAGAAGCGGGGGGGGGCCTGGATACGCAGTATTTT.

This clonotype appeared a few times. Since it is a stray read in a library aimed at alpha chains, this beta chain has a size that is not meaningful. This sequence joins TRBV7-2 and TRBJ2-5; 9 bases align to TRBD1. V lost 5 bases, J lost 4 bases, and 5 bases stayed unmatched. CDR3 size: 14 residues. Germline values: CDR1 SGHTA, CDR2 FQGNSA. The CDR3 sequence is CASSPRTGVETQYF. The DNA of the CDR3 is TGTGCCAGCAGCCCCCGGACAGGGGTAGAGACCCAGTACTTC.

On this clonotype itself: This beta chain is an unintended read in a library built for alpha chains; its size means little. The chain employs TRBV13 and TRBJ2-7; D may correspond to TRBD1 or TRBD2 (6 bases each). V was trimmed by 6 bases and J by 7 bases, leaving 22 bases between them. Germline CDR1 reads PRHDT; CDR2 reads FYEKMQ (reference sequence). The CDR3 contains 15 residues. CDR3 nucleotide sequence: TGTGCCAGCAGACCCCGAGGGGGGCTCTTTAGGGAGCAGTACTTC. Translating gives CASRPRGGLFREQYF.

This clonotype was seen many times. Being off target in a library aimed at alpha chains, this beta chain has a size of little meaning. The chain recombines TRBV6-2 or TRBV6-3 with TRBJ2-1; TRBD2 aligns across 10 bases. Germline lookup yields CDR1 MNHEY and CDR2 SVGEGT. Losses at the gene ends were 5 bases for V and 4 bases for J; bases not matched to a gene: 2. The CDR3 sequence is 14 residues long. CDR3 DNA sequence: TGTGCCAGCAGTCCTAGCGGGGGTTACAATGAGCAGTTCTTC. This gives the protein CASSPSGGYNEQFF.

This clonotype was seen ten or more times. Because this beta chain is a stray read in a library intended to capture alpha chains, its abundance should not be given much weight. The chain joins TRBV20-1 to TRBJ2-1; 11 bases fit TRBD2. Germline loops: CDR1 DFQATT, CDR2 SNEGSKA (reference sequence). V lost 1 base and J lost 6; bases outside the gene matches: 2. This CDR3 has 14 amino acids. The CDR3 DNA sequence: TGCAGTGCTAGAGTACTAGCGGGGGCCAATGAGCAGTTCTTC. Translated: CSARVLAGANEQFF.

This clonotype was counted a few times. This beta chain lies outside the target of a library built for alpha chains; its clone size means little. The CDR3 DNA reads TGTGCCAGCAGTTCCCCTCTTATAGGAAGGCGGACAGATACGCAGTATTTT. Residues: CASSSPLIGRRTDTQYF. The gene calls are TRBV28 and TRBJ2-3; no clear D gene. The V gene's germline CDR1 is MDHEN and CDR2 SYDVKM. V was clipped by 4 bases and J by 3 bases, with 20 bases between them. This CDR3 comprises 17 residues.

This clonotype appeared many times. This beta chain is off target for a library built for alpha chains, so its abundance means little. The chain employs TRBV10-2 and TRBJ2-5, with 7 bases aligning to TRBD2. The germline gives CDR1 WSHSY, CDR2 SAAADI. The V segment lost 6 bases and the J segment 0 bases; nucleotides outside the gene matches: 7. CDR3 length: 15 amino acids. The CDR3: CASSLSGAYQETQYF. DNA for the CDR3: TGCGCCAGCAGCCTAAGCGGGGCCTACCAAGAGACCCAGTACTTC.

This clonotype counts as medium-sized (0.01 to 0.1%). Because the library targeted alpha chains, this beta chain is an off-target read whose size means little. The chain combines TRBV6-2 or TRBV6-3 with TRBJ1-1; possible D gene TRBD1, 5 bases. This CDR3 has 14 residues. Germline loops: CDR1 MNHEY, CDR2 SVGEGT. V lost 2 bases, J lost 4 bases, and 11 bases lay in between. The CDR3 nucleotides are TGTGCCAGCAGTTACAAGGGGTCCACCACTGAAGCTTTCTTT. Translating it yields CASSYKGSTTEAFF.

In this sample, this clonotype turned up many times. This beta chain slipped into a library made for alpha chains as a stray read, so its size is not meaningful. The chain links TRBV6-5 to TRBJ1-4, with D uncertain. The V gene's germline CDR1 is MNHEY and CDR2 SVGAGI. V lost 5 bases and J 8 bases, leaving 27 bases between the germline ends. CDR3 length equals 18 residues. The CDR3 coding sequence is TGTGCCAGCAGTCGTCGAACACCCACTGCTTCCATGGGGGAAAAACTGTTTTTT. Protein product: CASSRRTPTASMGEKLFF.

This clonotype has at least ten counts. This beta chain is off target for a library built for alpha chains, so its abundance means little. The chain recombines TRBV5-1 with TRBJ2-1, with D unresolved. V was shortened by 3 bases and J by 9 bases, with 7 bases between the two germline ends. Looked up from germline, CDR1 is SGHRS and CDR2 is YFSETQ. CDR3 size: 11 residues. The CDR3 region has the DNA TGCGCCAGCAGCTCTAGGTCTGAGCAGTTCTTC. Translation: CASSSRSEQFF.

This clonotype was recorded many times. At one boundary the junction diverges from the germline segment, which might be a read error. The library was designed around alpha chains, so this beta chain is a stray read whose abundance carries little weight. This rearrangement joins TRBV18 to TRBJ2-7, with TRBD1 matching 9 bases. The CDR3 spans 16 residues. Germline CDR1 reads KGHSH; CDR2 reads LQKENI. CDR3 coding DNA: TGTCCCAGCTCACCAAGGACAGGGGAAAGCTCCTACGAGCAGTACTTC. This encodes CPSSPRTGESSYEQYF.

To note about this clonotype: A much larger clone differs by one base, so this may be a read error. Within a library made for alpha chains, this beta chain is off target, and its count is uninformative. The genes are TRBV7-8 and TRBJ2-5; the D call may be TRBD1 or TRBD2 (5 bases each). The CDR3 is 15 amino acids. Per germline, CDR1 SGHVS and CDR2 FQNEAQ. V was pared by 5 bases and J by 5 bases, with 18 bases between. The CDR3 spells CASSTRDGHRETQYF. The CDR3 coding sequence is TGTGCCAGCAGCACTCGGGACGGGCACCGGGAGACCCAGTACTTC.

By frequency in the sample, this clonotype is medium-sized. This beta chain lies outside the target of a library built for alpha chains; its clone size means little. The V and J genes are TRBV5-1 and TRBJ1-4, with TRBD1 matching 7 bases. This CDR3 is 18 amino acids long. V shed 5 bases, J shed 8 bases, and the junction held 21 bases outside the gene matches. The germline gives CDR1 SGHRS, CDR2 YFSETQ. The CDR3 sequence is CASRRLQGPRSPEEKLFF. The CDR3 bases are TGCGCCAGCAGACGATTACAGGGGCCGCGATCACCGGAGGAAAAACTGTTTTTT.

Remarks on this clonotype: This beta chain is a stray sequence in a library constructed for alpha chains; its clone size is not meaningful. The chain combines TRBV7-9 with TRBJ1-4; no firm D call. V lost 6 bases and J 3 bases, leaving 14 bases between the germline ends. The germline CDR1 and CDR2 sequences are SEHNR and FQNEAQ (reference sequence). CDR3 length equals 15 residues. As DNA, the CDR3 is TGTGCCAGCAGTTCGCCGGGGAGTCCTAATGAAAAACTGTTTTTT. This translates into CASSSPGSPNEKLFF.

This clonotype was detected ten times or more. This beta chain is off target for a library built for alpha chains, so its abundance means little. The chain couples TRBV5-4 to TRBJ2-2, with D uncertain. V was trimmed by 2 bases and J by 8 bases, leaving 7 bases between them. CDR1 is SGHNT and CDR2 is YYREEE in the germline V gene (reference sequence). The CDR3 loop spans 12 amino acids. This chain's CDR3 is CASSFLDGELFF. Here the CDR3 DNA reads TGTGCCAGCAGCTTTTTGGATGGGGAGCTGTTTTTT.